This T cell receptor beta chain was retrieved from a study of blood T cell repertoires in COVID-19. Study at large: Both acute and convalescent COVID-19 samples were obtained from the United States, Italy and Spain. Sources were T cells, B-cell-depleted T cells, or PBMCs; the material itself was cDNA or gDNA.

This clone was detected only once. Trimming took 1 base from V and 2 from J; bases not matched to a gene: 4. Germline V lookup: CDR1 SGHDT, CDR2 YYEEEE. The CDR3 runs 16 residues. Methods used by the authors: By means of reference gene primer amplification, nucleated cell counts were estimated. Sequencing was performed with immunoSEQ multiplex PCR; in TCRdb, only in-frame clones are kept and a portion is missing. That table gives V, J and clone size, and the DNA gave D and trimming. The sample carries roughly 86,000 clones, 90% to 95% recorded once. This chain links TRBV5-6 with TRBJ1-5, with TRBD1 matching 9 bases. The source is a woman between 50 and 59 years old in a cohort sampled during active COVID-19. Sequencing was performed on peripheral blood. Here the CDR3 DNA reads TGTGCCAGCAGCTTGATGCGGACAGGGGGCAATCAGCCCCAGCATTTT. Translated: CASSLMRTGGNQPQHF.